The 24 T cell receptor beta chains below come from one sample, sequenced in a study of blood T cell repertoires in COVID-19. The table came from immunoSEQ multiplex PCR; TCRdb's copy has only in-frame clones and leaves some out. In the table there are about 180,000 clones, 70% to 85% of which are singletons. Material: peripheral blood. These TCRs come from an elderly woman with acute or convalescent COVID-19.

V and J are TRBV5-4 and TRBJ2-5; 15 bases agree with TRBD2. CDR1 is SGHNT and CDR2 is YYREEE in the germline V gene (reference sequence). V lost 4 bases, J lost 4 bases, and 5 bases stayed unmatched. The CDR3 extends over 16 amino acids. The CDR3 sequence: CASSLRTSGGAETQYF. The CDR3 DNA follows: TGTGCCAGCAGCCTACGGACTAGCGGGGGGGCAGAGACCCAGTACTTC. The full variable domain, its missing parts supplied by reference TRBV5-4 and TRBJ2-5, is ETGVTQSPTHLIKTRGQQVTLRCSSQSGHNTVSWYQQALGQGPQFIFQYYREEENGRGNFPPRFSGLQFPNYSSELNVNALELDDSALYLCASSLRTSGGAETQYFGPGTRLLVL.

The V gene is TRBV3-1 (or the pseudogene TRBV3-2), the J gene TRBJ2-7; maybe TRBD2 (6 bases). This CDR3 contains 14 residues. CDR1 is LGHDT and CDR2 is YNNKEL in the germline V gene (reference sequence). Trimming took 4 bases from V and 1 from J, leaving 11 bases between them. CDR3 region: CASSRGTLSYEQYF. CDR3 nucleotides: TGTGCCAGCAGCCGGGGGACTCTTTCCTACGAGCAGTACTTC.

This clone is a singleton in its sample. The chain recombines TRBV5-1 with TRBJ1-1; 7 nucleotides align to TRBD1. Losses at the gene ends were 0 bases for V and 11 bases for J; bases not matched to a gene: 13. From germline, CDR1 is SGHRS and CDR2 YFSETQ. This CDR3 contains 15 residues. The CDR3 nucleotides are TGCGCCAGCAGCTTGGAACAGGGGCGGTATGAGGGGGCTTTCTTT. Residues: CASSLEQGRYEGAFF.

About this clone itself: Germline and junction disagree at one end, which may indicate a read error. The chain uses TRBV2 and TRBJ2-3; 10 positions agree with TRBD2. The CDR3 consists of 12 residues. Germline V CDR1 and CDR2: SNHLY, FYNNEI. CDR3 DNA sequence: TGTGCCAGCAGTGAGGAGTCTAGCGGGAGTTGCTTT. This encodes CASSEESSGSCF.

The chain links TRBV19 to TRBJ1-2, with 9 bases that match TRBD1. Per the germline V gene, CDR1 is LNHDA and CDR2 is SQIVND (reference sequence). V lost 7 bases to trimming and J lost 4 bases; unmatched junction nucleotides: 16. There are 17 residues in the CDR3. CDR3 loop: CASTEDSGTGLVYGYTF. CDR3 bases: TGTGCCAGTACCGAGGATTCCGGGACAGGGCTGGTCTATGGCTACACCTTC. Combining the CDR3 with reference TRBV19 and TRBJ1-2 gives the whole variable domain DGGITQSPKYLFRKEGQNVTLSCEQNLNHDAMYWYRQDPGQGLRLIYYSQIVNDFQKGDIAEGYSVSREKKESFPLTVTSAQKNPTAFYLCASTEDSGTGLVYGYTFGSGTRLTVV.

The V and J genes are TRBV5-1 and TRBJ2-3, with TRBD2 identical over 7 bases. Germline V gene sequence: CDR1 SGHRS, CDR2 YFSETQ. J lost 2 bases, V lost 3 bases, and 9 bases had no gene match. The CDR3 has 16 residues. The CDR3 loop is CASSWGAGSYTDTQYF. The CDR3, as DNA: TGCGCCAGCAGCTGGGGAGCGGGGTCCTACACAGATACGCAGTATTTT.

This chain links TRBV30 with TRBJ2-1; D is unresolved. Germline V lookup: CDR1 GTSNPN, CDR2 SVGIG (reference sequence). The CDR3 is 13 residues long. The V and J ends lost 3 bases and 5 bases respectively, with 11 bases between them. The CDR3 here is CAWRSHRDNEQFF. CDR3 coding DNA: TGTGCCTGGAGATCCCACAGAGACAATGAGCAGTTCTTC. The full variable domain, with the rest looked up from reference TRBV30 and TRBJ2-1, is SQTIHQWPATLVQPVGSPLSLECTVEGTSNPNLYWYRQAAGRGLQLLFYSVGIGQISSEVPQNLSASRPQDRQFILSSKKLLLSDSGFYLCAWRSHRDNEQFFGPGTRLTVL.

The chain has TRBV4-3 and TRBJ2-3; tentative D call: TRBD2 (6 bases). Per germline, CDR1 LGHNA and CDR2 YSLEER. The V end lost 0 bases, the J end lost 11 bases, and 9 bases lay between the germline ends. The CDR3 totals 12 residues. The CDR3 protein is CASSQDSGRQYF. CDR3 bases: TGCGCCAGCAGCCAAGATAGCGGACGGCAGTATTTT.

The chain couples TRBV5-1 to TRBJ1-5, with 9 bases fitting TRBD1. Losses at the gene ends were 7 bases for V and 9 bases for J; bases not matched to a gene: 11. The CDR3 is 14 amino acids. Germline values: CDR1 SGHRS, CDR2 YFSETQ. The CDR3 loop is CASRTGTGSGPQHF. CDR3 in DNA: TGCGCCAGCCGAACCGGGACAGGGTCAGGGCCCCAGCATTTT. The entire variable domain, with the rest obtained from reference TRBV5-1 and TRBJ1-5, is as follows: KAGVTQTPRYLIKTRGQQVTLSCSPISGHRSVSWYQQTPGQGLQFLFEYFSETQRNKGNFPGRFSGRQFSNSRSEMNVSTLELGDSALYLCASRTGTGSGPQHFGDGTRLSIL.

The chain recombines TRBV19 with TRBJ1-4, with D tentatively TRBD1 (5 bases). CDR1 and CDR2 (germline): LNHDA, SQIVND (reference sequence). The CDR3 runs to 14 residues. V was shortened by 5 bases and J by 7 bases, with 14 bases between the two germline ends. In nucleotides, the CDR3 is TGTGCCAGTAGTCCCCCGGGGGTGACTGAAAAACTGTTTTTT. It translates to CASSPPGVTEKLFF.

The chain carries TRBV29-1 and TRBJ1-5; TRBD1 matches at 10 bases. Germline V lookup: CDR1 SQVTM, CDR2 ANQGSEA. The V segment lost 5 bases and the J segment 4 bases; nucleotides outside the gene matches: 14. CDR3 length: 17 amino acids. CDR3 protein: CSVPFLGWTGGNQPQHF. CDR3 nucleotides: TGCAGCGTTCCTTTCCTGGGTTGGACAGGGGGGAATCAGCCCCAGCATTTT.

This clone was observed once. This chain uses TRBV6-2 or TRBV6-3 with TRBJ2-3; TRBD2 matches at 9 bases. With 2 bases clipped from V and 3 bases from J, the junction kept 9 bases outside the gene matches. CDR1 is MNHEY and CDR2 is SVGEGT in the germline V gene. The CDR3 runs 17 residues. The CDR3 reads CASSYGTTSGLTDTQYF. For the CDR3, the DNA is TGTGCCAGCAGTTACGGGACAACTAGCGGGTTAACAGATACGCAGTATTTT.

The V and J genes are TRBV6-2 or TRBV6-3 and TRBJ2-7, with D hard to call. Germline V gene data show CDR1 as MNHEY and CDR2 as SVGEGT. The CDR3 covers 12 residues. V was clipped by 2 bases and J by 3 bases, with 5 bases between them. As DNA, the CDR3 is TGTGCCAGCAGTTACAACAGCTACGAGCAGTACTTC. As protein: CASSYNSYEQYF.

CDR3 protein: CAWMGEGFYNEQFF. DNA for the CDR3: TGTGCCTGGATGGGGGAGGGGTTTTACAATGAGCAGTTCTTC. The chain has TRBV30 and TRBJ2-1; 7 bases map to TRBD2. The CDR3 covers 14 residues. Germline loops: CDR1 GTSNPN, CDR2 SVGIG (reference sequence). The V segment lost 4 bases and the J segment 4 bases; nucleotides outside the gene matches: 7.

The CDR3 here is CASSLEYGRAGDEQFF. CDR3 DNA sequence: TGCGCCAGCAGCTTGGAGTACGGGAGGGCGGGGGATGAGCAGTTCTTC. The V gene is TRBV5-1, the J gene TRBJ2-1; the match to TRBD2 covers 8 bases. The CDR3 runs to 16 residues. In germline, CDR1 is SGHRS, CDR2 YFSETQ. Trimming took 0 bases from V and 8 from J; bases not matched to a gene: 10.

CDR3 region: CASSFQGTGRNEQYF. CDR3 coding DNA: TGTGCCAGCAGCTTCCAAGGGACAGGGAGAAACGAGCAGTACTTC. The chain has TRBV7-2 and TRBJ2-7; 9 bases are shared with TRBD1. The CDR3 runs to 15 residues. Trimming removed 3 bases from V and 5 bases from J; junction bases left unmatched: 8. Germline V gene lookup returns CDR1 SGHTA and CDR2 FQGNSA.

The V gene is TRBV6-5, the J gene TRBJ2-3; D is undetermined. CDR3 length: 13 residues. In germline, CDR1 is MNHEY, CDR2 SVGAGI. V lost 8 bases and J 2 bases, leaving 11 bases between the germline ends. Here the CDR3 DNA reads TGTGCCAGCCTCAGTATGCTCACAGATACGCAGTATTTT. Amino acids: CASLSMLTDTQYF.

The CDR3, as DNA: TGCGCCAGCAGCCTCGGACTAGCGGGAGGGCACCCCTCCTACAATGAGCAGTTCTTC. Amino acids: CASSLGLAGGHPSYNEQFF. The chain is built from TRBV5-1 and TRBJ2-1; TRBD2 matches at 15 bases. Germline trimming cut 4 bases from V and 0 bases from J; bases unmatched to any gene: 8. In germline, CDR1 is SGHRS, CDR2 YFSETQ. This CDR3 contains 19 residues. Variable domain in full (rest from reference TRBV5-1 and TRBJ2-1): KAGVTQTPRYLIKTRGQQVTLSCSPISGHRSVSWYQQTPGQGLQFLFEYFSETQRNKGNFPGRFSGRQFSNSRSEMNVSTLELGDSALYLCASSLGLAGGHPSYNEQFFGPGTRLTVL.

The chain uses TRBV5-1 and TRBJ2-5, with D perhaps TRBD2 (5 bases). The CDR3 covers 14 residues. The germline V and J ends were trimmed by 0 bases and 0 bases, with 6 bases remaining between them. Germline V gives CDR1 SGHRS, CDR2 YFSETQ. The CDR3 DNA follows: TGCGCCAGCAGCTTGGTCGGGGACCAAGAGACCCAGTACTTC. Translated, it gives CASSLVGDQETQYF.

This clone was counted only a few times. The J gene is TRBJ1-5, the V gene TRBV7-8; 10 bases fit TRBD1. Per germline, CDR1 SGHVS and CDR2 FQNEAQ. The CDR3 runs 17 residues. After removal of 6 bases from V and 4 bases from J, the junction contained 12 bases not matched to a gene. CDR3 sequence: CASRPSWDRGGNQPQHF. The CDR3 DNA is TGTGCCAGCAGACCTTCCTGGGACAGGGGCGGAAATCAGCCCCAGCATTTT.

The V call is TRBV10-1, the J call TRBJ2-7; possibly TRBD1 for D (6 bases). The CDR3 totals 13 residues. V lost 8 bases, J lost 1 base, and 12 bases lay in between. The germline CDR1 and CDR2 sequences are WNHNN and SYGVQD (reference sequence). CDR3 sequence reads: CASGKQGSYEQYF. The CDR3 nucleotides read TGCGCCAGCGGAAAACAGGGTTCCTACGAGCAGTACTTC.

This rearrangement joins TRBV30 to TRBJ1-2; TRBD1 is a possible D gene (6 bases). V was trimmed by 3 bases and J by 5 bases, leaving 13 bases between them. Per germline, CDR1 GTSNPN and CDR2 SVGIG (reference sequence). The CDR3 is 13 amino acids. CDR3 region: CAWSRRDTYGYTF. In nucleotides, the CDR3 is TGTGCCTGGAGCCGCCGGGACACGTATGGCTACACCTTC.

V usage is TRBV20-1 and J usage is TRBJ1-6, with 7 bases identical to TRBD1. With 3 bases clipped from V and 7 bases from J, the junction kept 6 bases outside the gene matches. Looked up from germline, CDR1 is DFQATT and CDR2 is SNEGSKA (reference sequence). This CDR3 has 14 residues. CDR3: CSASFGTANSPLHF. Written as DNA, the CDR3 is TGCAGTGCTAGTTTTGGGACAGCAAATTCACCCCTCCACTTT.

This rearrangement joins TRBV20-1 to TRBJ2-5; no clear D. Germline V gives CDR1 DFQATT, CDR2 SNEGSKA (reference sequence). The germline V and J ends were trimmed by 5 bases and 4 bases, with 8 bases remaining between them. The CDR3 totals 11 residues. The CDR3 spells CSALSGETQYF. CDR3 coding DNA: TGCAGTGCTCTTTCGGGAGAGACCCAGTACTTC.